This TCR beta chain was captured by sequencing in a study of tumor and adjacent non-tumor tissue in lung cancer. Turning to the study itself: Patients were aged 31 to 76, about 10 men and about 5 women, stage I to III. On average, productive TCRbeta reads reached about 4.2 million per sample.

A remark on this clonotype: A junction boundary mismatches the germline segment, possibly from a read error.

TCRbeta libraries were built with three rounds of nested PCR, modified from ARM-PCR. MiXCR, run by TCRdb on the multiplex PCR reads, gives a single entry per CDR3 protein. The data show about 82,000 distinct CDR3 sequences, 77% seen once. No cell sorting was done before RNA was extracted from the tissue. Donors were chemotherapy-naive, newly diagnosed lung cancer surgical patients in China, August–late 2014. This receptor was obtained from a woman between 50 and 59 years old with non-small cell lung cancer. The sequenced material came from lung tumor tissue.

In nucleotides, the CDR3 is TGCAGAGTTGAAGGAGGTGGAGTGCCCCGAGGAGAGACCCAGTACTTC. Encoded protein: CRVEGGGVPRGETQYF. The chain combines TRBV29-1 with TRBJ2-5; a weak D match, TRBD2 (5 bases). Germline-derived CDR1 and CDR2 are SQVTM and ANQGSEA. This CDR3 comprises 16 residues.